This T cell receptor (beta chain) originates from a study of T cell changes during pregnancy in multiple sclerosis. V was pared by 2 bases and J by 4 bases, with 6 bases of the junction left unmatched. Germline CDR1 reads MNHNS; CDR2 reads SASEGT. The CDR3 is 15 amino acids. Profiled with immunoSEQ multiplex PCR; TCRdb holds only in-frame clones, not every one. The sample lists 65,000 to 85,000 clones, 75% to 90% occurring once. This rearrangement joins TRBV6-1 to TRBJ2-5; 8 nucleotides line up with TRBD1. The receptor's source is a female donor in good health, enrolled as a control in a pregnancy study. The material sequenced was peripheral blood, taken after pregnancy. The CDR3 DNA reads TGTGCCAGCAGTGAAAGGCAGGGGGCCCCAGAGACCCAGTACTTC. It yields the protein CASSERQGAPETQYF.